A single sample is the source of the 32 T cell receptor beta chains below, sequenced in a study of CD8 T cells in Susac syndrome. It was with random hexamers that about 0.45 to 1 ug RNA was reverse transcribed. TCRdb reanalysed the immunoSEQ multiplex PCR reads using MiXCR and keeps one entry per CDR3 protein. The sample has 350,000 to 550,000 distinct CDR3 sequences, approximately 85% seen once. The sequenced sample consisted of CD8+ T cells from PBMCs. Receptors were obtained from a human donor with multiple sclerosis.

This clonotype was counted between two and nine times. The V and J genes are TRBV9 and TRBJ2-1; possible D gene TRBD2, 6 bases. The V gene lost 3 bases and the J gene lost 4 bases, with 17 bases spanning the gap. The germline V gene has CDR1 SGDLS and CDR2 YYNGEE. This CDR3 contains 16 residues. CDR3 in amino acids: CASSGGLTGTYNEQFF. DNA for the CDR3: TGTGCCAGCAGCGGTGGACTAACCGGGACTTACAATGAGCAGTTCTTC.

J is TRBJ1-2 and V is TRBV12-3 or TRBV12-4; D might be TRBD1 (6 bases). Trimming shortened V by 7 bases and J by 0 bases, and 18 bases separated the two germline ends. The CDR3 contains 16 residues. The CDR3 DNA follows: TGTGCCAGCACCCCCGGGCGGGGGCAAGCTAACTATGGCTACACCTTC. This gives the protein CASTPGRGQANYGYTF.

This clonotype was counted a single time. The chain employs TRBV18 and TRBJ1-5; 7 bases align to TRBD1. The germline V gene has CDR1 KGHSH and CDR2 LQKENI. The J segment lost 0 bases and the V segment lost 3 bases, leaving 2 bases of the junction unmatched. The CDR3 is made up of 15 amino acids. CDR3 in DNA: TGTGCCAGCTCACCCTGGGACAGTAGCAATCAGCCCCAGCATTTT. As protein: CASSPWDSSNQPQHF.

V is TRBV4-1 and J is TRBJ2-2, with D perhaps TRBD1 (6 bases). The germline V and J ends were trimmed by 1 base and 0 bases, with 12 bases remaining between them. CDR1 and CDR2 (germline): MGHRA, YSYEKL. The CDR3 has 17 residues. The CDR3 DNA reads as TGCGCCAGCAGCCAAGCCGGCTGGGGGCCGAACACCGGGGAGCTGTTTTTT. Its translation is CASSQAGWGPNTGELFF.

V and J are TRBV5-1 and TRBJ2-3, with TRBD2 identical over 11 bases. The CDR3 is 14 residues long. J lost 6 bases, V lost 5 bases, and 5 bases had no gene match. Germline V gives CDR1 SGHRS, CDR2 YFSETQ. In DNA form, the CDR3 reads TGCGCCAGCAGGCTAGCGGGGGGAGAGGATACGCAGTATTTT. Translation: CASRLAGGEDTQYF.

This clonotype was detected a few times. The chain employs TRBV5-1 and TRBJ1-2, with 8 nucleotides matching TRBD1. Trimming at V came to 0 bases and at J to 6 bases, leaving 4 bases not matched to a gene. The V gene's germline CDR1 is SGHRS and CDR2 YFSETQ. The CDR3 has 14 amino acids. CDR3 sequence reads: CASSLGQTGDGYTF. DNA for the CDR3: TGCGCCAGCAGCTTGGGGCAGACAGGGGATGGCTACACCTTC.

The gene calls are TRBV29-1 and TRBJ1-1; maybe TRBD1 (6 bases). V lost 4 bases to trimming and J lost 1 base, with 22 bases between them. The germline V gene encodes CDR1 SQVTM and CDR2 ANQGSEA. This CDR3 has 17 amino acids. The CDR3 loop is CSVVGPTQGYKNTEAFF. The CDR3, as DNA: TGCAGCGTTGTTGGTCCCACACAGGGATACAAGAACACTGAAGCTTTCTTT.

The chain links TRBV2 to TRBJ1-2; 9 positions agree with TRBD1. The germline V gene encodes CDR1 SNHLY and CDR2 FYNNEI. Trimming took 4 bases from V and 4 from J; bases not matched to a gene: 4. CDR3 length: 14 residues. The CDR3: CASSVTGGIYGYTF. In DNA form, the CDR3 reads TGTGCCAGCAGTGTAACAGGGGGCATCTATGGCTACACCTTC.

The chain has TRBV14 and TRBJ1-1; 8 nucleotides line up with TRBD1. CDR1 and CDR2 from the germline V gene are SGHDN and FVKESK. V lost 4 bases to trimming and J lost 4 bases; unmatched junction nucleotides: 2. The CDR3 is 13 amino acids. CDR3 nucleotide sequence: TGTGCCAGCAGCCCAGGGGGCTTCACTGAAGCTTTCTTT. Protein product: CASSPGGFTEAFF.

The rearrangement joins TRBV7-9 to TRBJ1-2; D uncertain. V dropped 3 bases and J dropped 4 bases, with 12 bases sitting between them. Germline V gives CDR1 SEHNR, CDR2 FQNEAQ (reference sequence). This CDR3 region has 14 residues. The CDR3 sequence is CASSFHPRIYGYTF. CDR3 DNA: TGTGCCAGCAGCTTCCACCCCCGAATCTATGGCTACACCTTC.

The V and J genes are TRBV7-9 and TRBJ1-3; TRBD1 matches 7 bases. V lost 5 bases to trimming and J lost 7 bases; unmatched junction nucleotides: 11. Germline V lookup: CDR1 SEHNR, CDR2 FQNEAQ (reference sequence). The CDR3 runs 15 residues. CDR3 amino acids: CASSRGTEDMNTIYF. The CDR3 DNA reads TGTGCCAGCAGCCGTGGGACAGAGGATATGAACACCATATATTTT.

The CDR3 sequence: CASSSRASDDGEQYF. In nucleotides, the CDR3 is TGTGCCAGCAGCTCAAGGGCATCGGATGACGGGGAGCAGTACTTC. The rearrangement links TRBV7-9 to TRBJ2-7; no firm D call. Germline-derived CDR1 and CDR2 are SEHNR and FQNEAQ (reference sequence). With 4 bases removed from V and 7 bases from J, the gap between germline ends came to 20 bases. The CDR3 runs 15 residues.

This chain uses TRBV5-1 with TRBJ2-2, with TRBD1 matching 11 bases. The CDR3 loop spans 16 amino acids. Germline V gene data show CDR1 as SGHRS and CDR2 as YFSETQ. J was trimmed by 3 bases and V by 4 bases; bases with no gene match: 5. The CDR3 loop is CASSPGQGADTGELFF. CDR3 DNA: TGCGCCAGCAGCCCAGGACAGGGGGCAGACACCGGGGAGCTGTTTTTT.

The gene calls are TRBV4-1 and TRBJ1-2, with D possibly being TRBD1 (6 bases). Germline CDR1 MGHRA, CDR2 YSYEKL. The CDR3 loop spans 13 amino acids. The V end lost 6 bases, the J end lost 8 bases, and 16 bases lay between the germline ends. The DNA for the CDR3 is TGCGCCAGCAGGGAAGGGGGGTCGGGAGGCTACACCTTC. It translates to CASREGGSGGYTF.

J is TRBJ2-3 and V is TRBV18; D could derive from TRBD1 or TRBD2 (5 bases each). V dropped 4 bases and J dropped 3 bases, with 8 bases sitting between them. From germline, CDR1 is KGHSH and CDR2 LQKENI. The CDR3 spans 13 residues. The CDR3 nucleotides are TGTGCCAGCTCACGGGGCGGGACAGATACGCAGTATTTT. Amino acids: CASSRGGTDTQYF.

The genes are TRBV7-9 and TRBJ2-5; 7 bases are a match to TRBD2. V lost 4 bases, J lost 5 bases, and 10 bases stayed unmatched. The CDR3 length is 15 residues. CDR1 and CDR2 (germline): SEHNR, FQNEAQ (reference sequence). The CDR3 DNA sequence: TGTGCCAGCAGCTCAACACTAGCGCGAGTGGAGACCCAGTACTTC. It codes for CASSSTLARVETQYF. Full variable domain (rest looked up from reference TRBV7-9 and TRBJ2-5): DTGVSQNPRHKITKRGQNVTFRCDPISEHNRLYWYRQTLGQGPEFLTYFQNEAQLEKSRLLSDRFSAERPKGSFSTLEIQRTEQGDSAMYLCASSSTLARVETQYFGPGTRLLVL.

This chain links TRBV5-1 with TRBJ2-7; tentatively, D is TRBD1 or TRBD2 (6 bases each). The CDR3 totals 16 residues. Germline V lookup: CDR1 SGHRS, CDR2 YFSETQ. Trimming removed 2 bases from V and 2 bases from J, with 17 bases in between. The CDR3 nucleotides read TGCGCCAGCAGCTTTTTTGGCCGGGGGCAACCCTACGAGCAGTACTTC. Its protein product is CASSFFGRGQPYEQYF.

The rearrangement uses TRBV29-1 and TRBJ1-2; D might be TRBD1 (6 bases). Germline loops: CDR1 SQVTM, CDR2 ANQGSEA. Deletions cut 8 bases from V and 5 bases from J, with 21 bases between. This CDR3 region has 14 residues. For the CDR3, the DNA is TGCAGCTTGGGGGACGGGGGCCTTCGGTATGGCTACACCTTC. Translated, it gives CSLGDGGLRYGYTF.

This clonotype was seen once. An end of the junction does not agree with germline; a read error may underlie this. The rearrangement joins TRBV27 to TRBJ2-1; TRBD2 might be the D (6 bases). The CDR3 consists of 14 residues. The germline V gene encodes CDR1 MNHEY and CDR2 SMNVEV (reference sequence). The CDR3: CASSLSGRVNEQFF. CDR3 coding DNA: TGTGCCAGCAGTCTATCCGGGAGAGTAAATGAGCAGTTCTTC.

This rearrangement joins TRBV2 to TRBJ1-2; the D gene is possibly TRBD1 (5 bases). This CDR3 comprises 13 residues. V was clipped by 4 bases and J by 6 bases, with 12 bases between them. Germline V CDR1 and CDR2: SNHLY, FYNNEI. In DNA form, the CDR3 reads TGTGCCAGCAGTGGCGAGGGGCAGCATGGCTACACCTTC. Translated: CASSGEGQHGYTF.

V gene TRBV5-1 combines with J gene TRBJ2-2; possible D gene TRBD2, 6 bases. V was shortened by 1 base and J by 2 bases, with 12 bases between the two germline ends. CDR1 is SGHRS and CDR2 is YFSETQ in the germline V gene. CDR3 length: 16 amino acids. CDR3 sequence: CASSLMGGTNTGELFF. Written as DNA, the CDR3 is TGCGCCAGCAGCTTGATGGGGGGAACTAACACCGGGGAGCTGTTTTTT. The variable domain in full, with the rest retrieved from reference TRBV5-1 and TRBJ2-2, is KAGVTQTPRYLIKTRGQQVTLSCSPISGHRSVSWYQQTPGQGLQFLFEYFSETQRNKGNFPGRFSGRQFSNSRSEMNVSTLELGDSALYLCASSLMGGTNTGELFFGEGSRLTVL.

The V call is TRBV25-1, the J call TRBJ1-6; no reliable D call. V lost 4 bases and J 4 bases, leaving 8 bases between the germline ends. Per the germline V gene, CDR1 is MGHDK and CDR2 is SYGVNS. The CDR3 is 14 residues long. Here the CDR3 DNA reads TGTGCCAGCAGTGCGGCAGCTTATAATTCACCCCTCCACTTT. Protein sequence: CASSAAAYNSPLHF.

The chain is built from TRBV5-4 and TRBJ2-1, with 15 bases matching TRBD2. CDR1 and CDR2 (germline): SGHNT, YYREEE (reference sequence). V lost 4 bases, J lost 8 bases, and 10 bases stayed unmatched. The CDR3 contains 17 residues. The CDR3 DNA follows: TGTGCCAGCAGCCTGAGGACTAGCGGGAGGGCTAGGTATGAGCAGTTCTTC. Translated, it gives CASSLRTSGRARYEQFF.

The chain uses TRBV27 and TRBJ2-3; D possibly corresponds to TRBD2 (6 bases). V was clipped by 3 bases and J by 3 bases, with 13 bases between them. Germline loops: CDR1 MNHEY, CDR2 SMNVEV (reference sequence). CDR3 length equals 15 residues. The CDR3 protein is CASSFGNGGTDTQYF. The DNA of the CDR3 is TGTGCCAGCAGTTTCGGGAATGGGGGGACAGATACGCAGTATTTT.

This clonotype was picked up one time. The chain is built from TRBV9 and TRBJ2-3, with D hard to call. The CDR3 consists of 13 residues. In germline, CDR1 is SGDLS, CDR2 YYNGEE. Deletions cut 3 bases from V and 2 bases from J, with 7 bases between. This chain's CDR3 is CASSEDHTDTQYF. The CDR3 DNA reads TGTGCCAGCAGCGAGGACCACACAGATACGCAGTATTTT.

The gene calls are TRBV5-6 and TRBJ2-5; TRBD2 aligns across 10 bases. Germline CDR1 reads SGHDT; CDR2 reads YYEEEE. V lost 4 bases to trimming and J lost 5 bases; unmatched junction nucleotides: 8. This CDR3 has 15 amino acids. CDR3 in amino acids: CASSHSGRALETQYF. The CDR3 nucleotides are TGTGCCAGCAGCCACAGCGGGAGGGCTTTGGAGACCCAGTACTTC. Based on the CDR3 plus reference TRBV5-6 and TRBJ2-5, the full variable domain is DAGVTQSPTHLIKTRGQQVTLRCSPKSGHDTVSWYQQALGQGPQFIFQYYEEEERQRGNFPDRFSGHQFPNYSSELNVNALLLGDSALYLCASSHSGRALETQYFGPGTRLLVL.

Here the CDR3 reads CASSFIQGNEAFF. The CDR3 bases are TGTGCCAGCAGTTTTATCCAGGGGAATGAAGCTTTCTTT. The V and J genes are TRBV28 and TRBJ1-1, with a tentative D call TRBD1 (6 bases). Germline-derived CDR1 and CDR2 are MDHEN and SYDVKM. V was shortened by 3 bases and J by 7 bases, with 12 bases between the two germline ends. This CDR3 is built from 13 residues.

This chain uses TRBV6-5 with TRBJ2-7; weak D call: TRBD1 (5 bases). Between the trimmed V and J ends, which lost 0 bases and 0 bases, there was a span of 12 bases. This CDR3 is 16 amino acids long. CDR1 and CDR2 (germline): MNHEY, SVGAGI. The CDR3 nucleotides read TGTGCCAGCAGTTACTCGAAGGGGAAAATCTCCTACGAGCAGTACTTC. This translates into CASSYSKGKISYEQYF.

This chain uses TRBV5-6 with TRBJ1-5; maybe TRBD1 (5 bases). The CDR3 has 14 amino acids. Germline V lookup: CDR1 SGHDT, CDR2 YYEEEE. V shed 3 bases and J shed 7 bases, with 14 bases lying between them. The CDR3 sequence is CASSSGPLLQPQHF. The CDR3 nucleotides are TGTGCCAGCAGCTCGGGGCCCCTGTTGCAGCCCCAGCATTTT. The full variable domain, completed using reference TRBV5-6 and TRBJ1-5, is DAGVTQSPTHLIKTRGQQVTLRCSPKSGHDTVSWYQQALGQGPQFIFQYYEEEERQRGNFPDRFSGHQFPNYSSELNVNALLLGDSALYLCASSSGPLLQPQHFGDGTRLSIL.

The chain has TRBV30 and TRBJ1-1, with a possible D match to TRBD1 (5 bases). Germline lookup yields CDR1 GTSNPN and CDR2 SVGIG (reference sequence). This CDR3 contains 12 residues. The V and J ends lost 0 bases and 11 bases respectively, with 13 bases between them. CDR3 protein: CAWSVRVGGAFF. In DNA, the CDR3 is TGTGCCTGGAGTGTACGAGTCGGGGGGGCTTTCTTT.

The chain combines TRBV5-5 with TRBJ2-7, with 7 positions matching TRBD2. The length of the CDR3 is 15 residues. CDR1 SGHKS and CDR2 YYEKEE come from the germline V gene (reference sequence). V gave up 4 bases and J gave up 6 bases; unmatched junction bases: 13. CDR3 in amino acids: CASSGTGTTSPEQYF. The CDR3 DNA reads as TGTGCCAGCAGCGGAACCGGGACTACAAGTCCCGAGCAGTACTTC. The full variable domain, rest sourced from reference TRBV5-5 and TRBJ2-7, is DAGVTQSPTHLIKTRGQQVTLRCSPISGHKSVSWYQQVLGQGPQFIFQYYEKEERGRGNFPDRFSARQFPNYSSELNVNALLLGDSALYLCASSGTGTTSPEQYFGPGTRLTVT.

The chain employs TRBV11-2 and TRBJ2-7; no definite D call. Germline CDR1 is SGHAT and CDR2 is FQNNGV. V lost 4 bases to trimming and J lost 6 bases, with 10 bases between them. This CDR3 has 12 residues. This chain's CDR3 is CASSYLRPEQYF. The CDR3, as DNA: TGTGCCAGCAGCTATCTCAGGCCCGAGCAGTACTTC.